The following is a T cell receptor (beta chain) sequence with its context. Its antigen is unknown. Germline is not matched at one junction end, which may reflect a read error. The entry originates in a study of shared clonotypes between healthy human individuals. The germline CDR1 and CDR2 sequences are LNHNV and YYDKDF (reference sequence). The CDR3 sequence is 16 residues long. Sequenced by immunoSEQ multiplex PCR; TCRdb stores in-frame clones only, minus some. The repertoire holds over 2 million clones, with under 95% as singletons. The study, taken as a whole, reports: Estimated richness was generally greater in naive than memory subsets.

The sequenced material came from naive CD4+ T cells from PBMCs. As for subset: CD45RA+ positively selected. The source of this sequence is a man between 18 and 29 years old in good health. Some clones in this sample may be carry-over from other donors' samples. The rearrangement uses TRBV15 and TRBJ1-3, with 10 bases lining up with TRBD1. The CDR3 spells CATSRTGTGVGNTVYF. CDR3 nucleotides: TGTGCCACCAGCAGAACCGGGACAGGGGTCGGAAACACCGTATATTTT. The whole variable domain, remainder taken from reference TRBV15 and TRBJ1-3, is DAMVIQNPRYQVTQFGKPVTLSCSQTLNHNVMYWYQQKSSQAPKLLFHYYDKDFNNEADTPDNFQSRRPNTSFCFLDIRSPGLGDTAMYLCATSRTGTGVGNTVYFGEGSWLTVV.